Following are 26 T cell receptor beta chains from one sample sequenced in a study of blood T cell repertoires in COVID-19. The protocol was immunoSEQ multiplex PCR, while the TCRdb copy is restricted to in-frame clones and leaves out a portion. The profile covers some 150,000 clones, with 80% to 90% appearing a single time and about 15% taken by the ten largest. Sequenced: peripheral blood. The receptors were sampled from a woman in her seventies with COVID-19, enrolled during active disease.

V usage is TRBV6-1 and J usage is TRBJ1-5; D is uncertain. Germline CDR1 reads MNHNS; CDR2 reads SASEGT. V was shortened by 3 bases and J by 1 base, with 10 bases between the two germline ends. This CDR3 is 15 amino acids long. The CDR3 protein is CASSEASQSNQPQHF. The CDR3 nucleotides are TGTGCCAGCAGTGAGGCTAGCCAGAGCAATCAGCCCCAGCATTTT.

The CDR3 DNA is TGTGCCAGCAGCTTAGCGTCCGGTTTCCATAATTCACCCCTCCACTTT. It specifies CASSLASGFHNSPLHF. The chain uses TRBV7-8 and TRBJ1-6; D is undetermined. The CDR3 has 16 amino acids. Germline V gene data show CDR1 as SGHVS and CDR2 as FQNEAQ. V was pared by 0 bases and J by 5 bases, with 11 bases between.

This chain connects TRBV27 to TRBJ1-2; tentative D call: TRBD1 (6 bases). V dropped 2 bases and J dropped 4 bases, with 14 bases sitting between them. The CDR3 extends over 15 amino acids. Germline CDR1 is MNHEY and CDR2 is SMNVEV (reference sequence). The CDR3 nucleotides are TGTGCCAGCAGTTTACGGGGGGCGGGTAGCTATGGCTACACCTTC. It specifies CASSLRGAGSYGYTF.

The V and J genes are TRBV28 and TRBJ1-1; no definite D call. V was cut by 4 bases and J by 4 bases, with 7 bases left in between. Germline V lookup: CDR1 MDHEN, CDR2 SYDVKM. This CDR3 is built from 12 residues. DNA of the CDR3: TGTGCCAGCAGTTCAATCAGCACTGAAGCTTTCTTT. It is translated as CASSSISTEAFF.

This chain's CDR3 is CAWNKGAGTGELFF. CDR3 sequence (DNA): TGTGCCTGGAATAAGGGGGCGGGCACCGGGGAGCTGTTTTTT. V gene TRBV30 combines with J gene TRBJ2-2, with TRBD1 matching 7 bases. Trimming at V came to 4 bases and at J to 4 bases, leaving 6 bases not matched to a gene. Germline V gene lookup returns CDR1 GTSNPN and CDR2 SVGIG (reference sequence). The CDR3 covers 14 residues.

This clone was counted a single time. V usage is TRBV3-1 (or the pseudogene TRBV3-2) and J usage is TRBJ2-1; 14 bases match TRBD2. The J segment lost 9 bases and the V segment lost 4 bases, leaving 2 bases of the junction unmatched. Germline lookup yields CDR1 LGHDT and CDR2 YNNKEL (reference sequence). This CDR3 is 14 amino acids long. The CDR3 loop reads CASSLTSGGGEQFF. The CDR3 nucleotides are TGTGCCAGCAGCCTGACTAGCGGGGGGGGTGAGCAGTTCTTC.

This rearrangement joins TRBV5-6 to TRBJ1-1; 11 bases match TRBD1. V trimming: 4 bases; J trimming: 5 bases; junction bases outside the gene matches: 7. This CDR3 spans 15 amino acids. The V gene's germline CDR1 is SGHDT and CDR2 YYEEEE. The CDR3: CASSLGTGGSTEAFF. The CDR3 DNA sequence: TGTGCCAGCAGCCTTGGGACAGGGGGTAGTACTGAAGCTTTCTTT.

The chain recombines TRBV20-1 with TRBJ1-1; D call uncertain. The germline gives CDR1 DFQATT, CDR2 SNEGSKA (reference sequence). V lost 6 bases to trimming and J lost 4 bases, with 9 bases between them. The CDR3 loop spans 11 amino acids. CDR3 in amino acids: CSAIRGTEAFF. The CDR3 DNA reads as TGCAGTGCAATTCGGGGCACTGAAGCTTTCTTT.

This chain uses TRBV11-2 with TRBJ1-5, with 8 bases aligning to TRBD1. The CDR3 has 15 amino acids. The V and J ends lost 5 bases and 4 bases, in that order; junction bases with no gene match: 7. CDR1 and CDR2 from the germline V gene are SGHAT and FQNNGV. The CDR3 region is CASSLSGDRNQPQHF. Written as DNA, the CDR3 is TGTGCCAGCAGCCTCAGTGGGGACAGGAATCAGCCCCAGCATTTT.

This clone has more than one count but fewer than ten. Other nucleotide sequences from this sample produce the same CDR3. CDR3: CASSQGDTGGYGYTF. CDR3 bases: TGTGCCAGCAGCCAAGGGGATACAGGGGGCTATGGCTACACCTTC. The V call is TRBV3-1 (or the pseudogene TRBV3-2), the J call TRBJ1-2, with 8 bases that match TRBD1. The junction had 5 bases not matched to a gene; V was cut back by 1 base and J by 4 bases. CDR1 is LGHDT, CDR2 YNNKEL, per germline (reference sequence). This CDR3 spans 15 amino acids.

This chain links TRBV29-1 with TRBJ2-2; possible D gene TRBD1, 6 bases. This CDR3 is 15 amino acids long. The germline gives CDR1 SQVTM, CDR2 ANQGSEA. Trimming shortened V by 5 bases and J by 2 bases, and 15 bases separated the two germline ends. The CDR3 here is CSVTPDRQNTGELFF. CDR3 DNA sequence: TGCAGCGTTACTCCTGACAGGCAAAACACCGGGGAGCTGTTTTTT.

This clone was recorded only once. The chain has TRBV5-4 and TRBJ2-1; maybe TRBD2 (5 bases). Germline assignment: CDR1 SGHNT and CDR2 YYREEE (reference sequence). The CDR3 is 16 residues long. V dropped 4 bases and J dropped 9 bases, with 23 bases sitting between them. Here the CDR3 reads CASSRSGRDKRGEQFF. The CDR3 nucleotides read TGTGCCAGCAGCCGTTCGGGAAGGGATAAGCGAGGTGAGCAGTTCTTC.

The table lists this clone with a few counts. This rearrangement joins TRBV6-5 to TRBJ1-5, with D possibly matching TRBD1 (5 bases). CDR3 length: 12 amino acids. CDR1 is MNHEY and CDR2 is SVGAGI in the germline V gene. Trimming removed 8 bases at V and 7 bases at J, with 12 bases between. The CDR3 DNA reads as TGTGCCAGCGGGGCGGGAGACCAGCCCCAGCATTTT. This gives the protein CASGAGDQPQHF.

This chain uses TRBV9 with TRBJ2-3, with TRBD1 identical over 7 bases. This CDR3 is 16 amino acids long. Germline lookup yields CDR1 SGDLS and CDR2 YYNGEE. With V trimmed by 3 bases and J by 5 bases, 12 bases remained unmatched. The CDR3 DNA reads TGTGCCAGCAGCGCCTCCCGACAGGGTGGTAGAGATACGCAGTATTTT. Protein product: CASSASRQGGRDTQYF.

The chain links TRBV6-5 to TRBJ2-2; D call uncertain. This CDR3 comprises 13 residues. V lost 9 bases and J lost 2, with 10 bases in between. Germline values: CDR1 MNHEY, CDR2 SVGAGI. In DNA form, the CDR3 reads TGTGCCAGTTTTTGGAGAAACACCGGGGAGCTGTTTTTT. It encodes CASFWRNTGELFF.

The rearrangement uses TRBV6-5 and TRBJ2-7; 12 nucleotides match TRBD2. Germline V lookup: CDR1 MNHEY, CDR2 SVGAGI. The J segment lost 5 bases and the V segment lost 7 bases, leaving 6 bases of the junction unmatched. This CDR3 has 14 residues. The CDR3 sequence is CASTRLAGANEQYF. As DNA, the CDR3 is TGTGCCAGCACACGACTAGCGGGAGCCAACGAGCAGTACTTC.

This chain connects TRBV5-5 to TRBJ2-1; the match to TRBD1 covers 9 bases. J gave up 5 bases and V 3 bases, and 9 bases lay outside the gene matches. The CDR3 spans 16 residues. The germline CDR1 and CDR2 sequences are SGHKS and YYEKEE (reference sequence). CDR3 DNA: TGTGCCAGCAGCTCCAAAAAGGGACAGGGACACAATGAGCAGTTCTTC. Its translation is CASSSKKGQGHNEQFF.

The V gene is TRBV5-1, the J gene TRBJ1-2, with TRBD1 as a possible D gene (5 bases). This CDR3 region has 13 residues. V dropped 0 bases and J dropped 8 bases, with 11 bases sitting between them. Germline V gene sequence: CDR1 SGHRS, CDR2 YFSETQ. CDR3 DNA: TGCGCCAGCAGCTTGGAAGGCGGGGCGGGCTACACCTTC. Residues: CASSLEGGAGYTF.

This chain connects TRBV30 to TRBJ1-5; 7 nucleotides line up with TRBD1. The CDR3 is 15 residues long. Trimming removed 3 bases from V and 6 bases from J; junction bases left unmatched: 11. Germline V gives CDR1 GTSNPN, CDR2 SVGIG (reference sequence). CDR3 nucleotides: TGTGCCTGGAGCCGTACGGTGGCAGGGGGTCAGCCCCAGCATTTT. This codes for CAWSRTVAGGQPQHF.

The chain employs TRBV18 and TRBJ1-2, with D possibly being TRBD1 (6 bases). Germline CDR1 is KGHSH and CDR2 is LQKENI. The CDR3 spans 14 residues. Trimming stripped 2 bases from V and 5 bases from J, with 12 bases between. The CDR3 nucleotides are TGTGCCAGCTCACCAGGGCAGGGGCTGTATGGCTACACCTTC. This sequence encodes CASSPGQGLYGYTF. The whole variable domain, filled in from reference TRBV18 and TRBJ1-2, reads NAGVMQNPRHLVRRRGQEARLRCSPMKGHSHVYWYRQLPEEGLKFMVYLQKENIIDESGMPKERFSAEFPKEGPSILRIQQVVRGDSAAYFCASSPGQGLYGYTFGSGTRLTVV.

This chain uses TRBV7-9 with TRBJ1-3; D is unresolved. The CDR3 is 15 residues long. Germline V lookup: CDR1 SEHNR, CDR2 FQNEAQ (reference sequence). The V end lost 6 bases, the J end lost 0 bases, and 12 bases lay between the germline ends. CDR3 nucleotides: TGTGCCAGCAGTACCTCAGAGGTCTCTGGAAACACCATATATTTT. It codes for CASSTSEVSGNTIYF.

The CDR3 region has the DNA TGTGCCAGCAGCGTACTAGCGGGAGAATACGAGCAGTACTTC. Amino acids: CASSVLAGEYEQYF. This sequence joins TRBV7-2 and TRBJ2-7; 11 positions agree with TRBD2. Trimming removed 5 bases from V and 4 bases from J; junction bases left unmatched: 4. Looked up from germline, CDR1 is SGHTA and CDR2 is FQGNSA. This CDR3 comprises 14 residues.

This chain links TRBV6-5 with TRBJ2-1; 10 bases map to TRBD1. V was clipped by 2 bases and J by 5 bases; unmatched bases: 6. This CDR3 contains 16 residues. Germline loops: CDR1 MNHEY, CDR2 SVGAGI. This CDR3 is CASSYLRDRGNNEQFF. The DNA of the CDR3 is TGTGCCAGCAGTTACCTCCGGGACAGGGGTAACAATGAGCAGTTCTTC.

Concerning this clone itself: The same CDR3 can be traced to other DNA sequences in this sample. Written as DNA, the CDR3 is TGTGCCAGCAGCCAAGACCGAGGGACAGAGGCTTTCTTT. Its protein is CASSQDRGTEAFF. V gene TRBV3-1 (or the pseudogene TRBV3-2) combines with J gene TRBJ1-1; 7 bases line up with TRBD1. Per germline, CDR1 LGHDT and CDR2 YNNKEL (reference sequence). The CDR3 sequence is 13 residues long. Trimming at V came to 0 bases and at J to 11 bases, leaving 6 bases not matched to a gene.

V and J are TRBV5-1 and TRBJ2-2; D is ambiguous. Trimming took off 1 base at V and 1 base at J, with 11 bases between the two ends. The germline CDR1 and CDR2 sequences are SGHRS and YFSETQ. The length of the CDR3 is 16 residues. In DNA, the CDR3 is TGCGCCAGCAGCTTGAGTCCCCTCGGGAACACCGGGGAGCTGTTTTTT. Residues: CASSLSPLGNTGELFF.

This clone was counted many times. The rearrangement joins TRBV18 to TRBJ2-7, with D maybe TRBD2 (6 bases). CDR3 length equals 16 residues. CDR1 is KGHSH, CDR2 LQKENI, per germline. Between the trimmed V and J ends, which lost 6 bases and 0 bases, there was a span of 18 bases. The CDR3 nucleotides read TGTGCCAGCTCCCCTTTAGAGCGGGTAAGCTCCTACGAGCAGTACTTC. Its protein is CASSPLERVSSYEQYF.